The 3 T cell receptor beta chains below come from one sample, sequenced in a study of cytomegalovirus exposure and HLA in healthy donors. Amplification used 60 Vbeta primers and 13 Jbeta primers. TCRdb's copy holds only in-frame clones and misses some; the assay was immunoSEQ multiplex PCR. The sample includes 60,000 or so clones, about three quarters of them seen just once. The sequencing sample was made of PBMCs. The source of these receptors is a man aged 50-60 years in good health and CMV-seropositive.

CDR3 DNA sequence: TGTGCCAGCAGCTTAGGGGCCAGGTCGGATGAAGCTTTCTTT. Translating it yields CASSLGARSDEAFF. The chain employs TRBV13 and TRBJ1-1, with D hard to call. Trimming removed 0 bases from V and 7 bases from J, with 12 bases in between. There are 14 residues in the CDR3. The germline gives CDR1 PRHDT, CDR2 FYEKMQ (reference sequence).

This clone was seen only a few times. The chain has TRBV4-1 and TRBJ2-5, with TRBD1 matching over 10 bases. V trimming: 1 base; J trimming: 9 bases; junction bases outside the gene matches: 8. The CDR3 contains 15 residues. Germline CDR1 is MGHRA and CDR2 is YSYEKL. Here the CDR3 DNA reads TGCGCCAGCAGCCAAGCTGGACAGGGGGGTACGGCCCAGTACTTC. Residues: CASSQAGQGGTAQYF.

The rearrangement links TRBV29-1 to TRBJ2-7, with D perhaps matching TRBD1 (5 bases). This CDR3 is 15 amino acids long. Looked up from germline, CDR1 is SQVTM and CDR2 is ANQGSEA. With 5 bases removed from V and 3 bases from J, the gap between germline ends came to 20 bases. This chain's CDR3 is CSVRQGFLQVYEQYF. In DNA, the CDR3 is TGCAGCGTTCGCCAGGGATTCCTCCAGGTCTACGAGCAGTACTTC.